This T cell receptor (beta chain) derives from a study of cytotoxic CD8 clonotypes in ibrutinib-treated CLL. At the level of the study: Specimens for response were gathered following a median roughly 13 months of therapy, spanning 6 to 36. Study-wide results and caveats: Few clonotypes were public, and these shrank or held steady under treatment. Baseline clonality exceeded age-matched healthy donors and tracked circulating CD8+ T-cell counts.

Trimming removed 3 bases at V and 5 bases at J, with 11 bases between. Germline CDR1 is MDHEN and CDR2 is SYDVKM. CDR3 length equals 14 residues. This clone appeared a single time. No antigen is known for it. The assay was immunoSEQ multiplex PCR, and TCRdb's table has in-frame clones only and misses some. The sample holds some 140,000 clones; less than 95% are singletons and the top ten take 9.5% to 14%. The receptor was isolated from a human donor with chronic lymphocytic leukemia. The sample was PBMCs, taken after 12 months of ibrutinib treatment. The chain carries TRBV28 and TRBJ2-1, with a possible D match to TRBD2 (5 bases). This chain's CDR3 is CASSFSGPNNEQFF. For the CDR3, the DNA is TGTGCCAGCAGTTTCAGCGGACCTAACAATGAGCAGTTCTTC. Together with reference TRBV28 and TRBJ2-1, the CDR3 gives the full variable domain: DVKVTQSSRYLVKRTGEKVFLECVQDMDHENMFWYRQDPGLGLRLIYFSYDVKMKEKGDIPEGYSVSREKKERFSLILESASTNQTSMYLCASSFSGPNNEQFFGPGTRLTVL.